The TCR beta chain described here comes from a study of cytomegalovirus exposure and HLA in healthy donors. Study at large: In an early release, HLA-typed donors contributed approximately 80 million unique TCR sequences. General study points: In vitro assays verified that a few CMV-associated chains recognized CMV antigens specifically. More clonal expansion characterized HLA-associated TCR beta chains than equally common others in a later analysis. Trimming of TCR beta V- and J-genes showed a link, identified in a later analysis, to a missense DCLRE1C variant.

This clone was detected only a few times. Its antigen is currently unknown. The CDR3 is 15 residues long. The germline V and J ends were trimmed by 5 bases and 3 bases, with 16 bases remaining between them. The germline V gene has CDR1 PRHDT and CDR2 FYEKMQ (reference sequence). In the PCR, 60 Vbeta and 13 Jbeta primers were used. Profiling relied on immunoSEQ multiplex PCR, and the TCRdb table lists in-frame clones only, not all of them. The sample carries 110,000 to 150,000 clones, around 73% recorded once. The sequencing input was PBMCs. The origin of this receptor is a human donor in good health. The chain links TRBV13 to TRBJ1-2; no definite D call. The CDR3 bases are TGTGCCAGCAGCCCCGCTCCGGGATTGGACTATGGCTACACCTTC. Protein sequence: CASSPAPGLDYGYTF.